This entry describes one T cell receptor (beta chain). The data were taken from a study of blood T cell repertoires in COVID-19. Study as a whole: There were acute and convalescent COVID-19 samples, and they came from the United States, Italy and Spain. PBMCs, B-cell-depleted T cells, or T cells were the source of the cDNA or gDNA that made up the material.

Study processing details: Counts of nucleated cells, estimated from reference gene primer amplification, were obtained. Sequencing used immunoSEQ multiplex PCR; TCRdb keeps in-frame clones, though not all of them. V, J and clone size reflect that table, while D and trimming were determined from the DNA. The sample includes 80,000 or so clones, 75% to 95% of them seen just once. Germline V gene sequence: CDR1 KGHDR, CDR2 SFDVKD. CDR3 length equals 16 residues. The V end lost 5 bases, the J end lost 4 bases, and 17 bases lay between the germline ends. The V gene is TRBV24-1, the J gene TRBJ2-1; tentatively, D is TRBD2 (5 bases). The sample consisted of peripheral blood. The receptor comes from a woman between 45 and 65 years old in a cohort sampled during active COVID-19. CDR3 coding DNA: TGTGCCACCAGTGGCTTTCTACCAAGCGGTTACAATGAGCAGTTCTTC. It encodes CATSGFLPSGYNEQFF.